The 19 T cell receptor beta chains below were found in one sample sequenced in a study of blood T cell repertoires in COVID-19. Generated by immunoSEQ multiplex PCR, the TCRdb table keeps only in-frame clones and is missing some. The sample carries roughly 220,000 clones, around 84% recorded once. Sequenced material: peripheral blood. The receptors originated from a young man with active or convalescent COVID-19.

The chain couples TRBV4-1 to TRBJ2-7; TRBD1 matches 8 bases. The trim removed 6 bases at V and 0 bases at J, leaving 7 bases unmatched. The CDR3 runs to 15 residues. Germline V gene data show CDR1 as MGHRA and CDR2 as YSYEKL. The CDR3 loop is CASRLRTGSSYEQYF. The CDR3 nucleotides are TGCGCCAGCAGACTCCGGACAGGGAGCTCCTACGAGCAGTACTTC.

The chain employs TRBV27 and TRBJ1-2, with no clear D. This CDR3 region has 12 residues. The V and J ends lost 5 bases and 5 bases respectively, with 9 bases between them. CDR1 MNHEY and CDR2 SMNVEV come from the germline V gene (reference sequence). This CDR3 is CASSRLSYGYTF. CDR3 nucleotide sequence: TGTGCCAGCAGTCGTCTGTCTTATGGCTACACCTTC.

The CDR3 coding sequence is TGTGCCAGAAGGACAAGACCCACAGATACGCAGTATTTT. Translating gives CARRTRPTDTQYF. This sequence joins TRBV2 and TRBJ2-3, with a possible D match to TRBD1 (5 bases). With 9 bases removed from V and 2 bases from J, the gap between germline ends came to 12 bases. In germline, CDR1 is SNHLY, CDR2 FYNNEI. This CDR3 comprises 13 residues.

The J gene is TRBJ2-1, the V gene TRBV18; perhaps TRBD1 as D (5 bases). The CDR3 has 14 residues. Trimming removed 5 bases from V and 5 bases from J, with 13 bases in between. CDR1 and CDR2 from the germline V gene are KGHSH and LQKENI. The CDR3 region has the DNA TGTGCCAGCTCAACTTACTCGGACAACAATGAGCAGTTCTTC. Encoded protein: CASSTYSDNNEQFF. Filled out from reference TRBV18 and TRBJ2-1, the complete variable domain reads NAGVMQNPRHLVRRRGQEARLRCSPMKGHSHVYWYRQLPEEGLKFMVYLQKENIIDESGMPKERFSAEFPKEGPSILRIQQVVRGDSAAYFCASSTYSDNNEQFFGPGTRLTVL.

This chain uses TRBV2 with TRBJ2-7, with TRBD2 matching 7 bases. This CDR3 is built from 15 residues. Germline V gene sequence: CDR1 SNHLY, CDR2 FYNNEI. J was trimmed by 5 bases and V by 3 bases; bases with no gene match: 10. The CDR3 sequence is CASSEGGSLSHEQYF. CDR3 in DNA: TGTGCCAGCAGTGAGGGCGGGAGTTTATCCCACGAGCAGTACTTC.

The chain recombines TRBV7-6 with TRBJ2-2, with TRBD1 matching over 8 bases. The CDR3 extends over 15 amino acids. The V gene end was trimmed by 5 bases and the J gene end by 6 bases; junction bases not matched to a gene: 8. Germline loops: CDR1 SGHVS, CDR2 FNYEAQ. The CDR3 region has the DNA TGTGCCAGCAGCAGAGACAGGGGCCGGTCCGGGGAGCTGTTTTTT. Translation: CASSRDRGRSGELFF.

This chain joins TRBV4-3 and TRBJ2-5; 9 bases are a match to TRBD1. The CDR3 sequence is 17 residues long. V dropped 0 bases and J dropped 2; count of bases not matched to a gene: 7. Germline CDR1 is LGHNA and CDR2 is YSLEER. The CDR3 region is CASSQEILGTGQETQYF. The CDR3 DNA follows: TGCGCCAGCAGCCAAGAGATACTCGGGACAGGGCAAGAGACCCAGTACTTC.

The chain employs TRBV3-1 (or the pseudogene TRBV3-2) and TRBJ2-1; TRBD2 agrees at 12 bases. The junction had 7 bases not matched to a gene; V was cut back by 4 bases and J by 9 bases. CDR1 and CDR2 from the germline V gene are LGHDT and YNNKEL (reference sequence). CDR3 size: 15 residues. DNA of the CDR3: TGTGCCAGCAGCCTTGGGACTAGCGGGCGCTCTGAGCAGTTCTTC. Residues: CASSLGTSGRSEQFF.

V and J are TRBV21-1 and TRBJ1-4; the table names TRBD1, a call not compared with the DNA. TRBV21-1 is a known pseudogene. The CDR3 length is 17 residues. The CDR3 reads CASSKKGTDRVVEKLFF. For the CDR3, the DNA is TGTGCCAGCAGCAAAAAAGGCACGGACAGGGTTGTTGAAAAACTGTTTTTT.

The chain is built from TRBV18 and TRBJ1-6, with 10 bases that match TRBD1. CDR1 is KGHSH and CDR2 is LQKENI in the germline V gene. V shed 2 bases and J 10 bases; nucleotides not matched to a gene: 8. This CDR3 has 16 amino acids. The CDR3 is CASSPGRDRGFSPLHF. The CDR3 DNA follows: TGTGCCAGCTCACCAGGCCGGGACAGGGGCTTCTCACCCCTCCACTTT.

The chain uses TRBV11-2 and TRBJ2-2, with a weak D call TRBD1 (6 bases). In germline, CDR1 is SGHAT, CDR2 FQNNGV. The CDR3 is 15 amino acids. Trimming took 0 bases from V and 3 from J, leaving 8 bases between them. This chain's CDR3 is CASSLEGAYTGELFF. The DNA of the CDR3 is TGTGCCAGCAGCTTAGAGGGGGCCTACACCGGGGAGCTGTTTTTT.

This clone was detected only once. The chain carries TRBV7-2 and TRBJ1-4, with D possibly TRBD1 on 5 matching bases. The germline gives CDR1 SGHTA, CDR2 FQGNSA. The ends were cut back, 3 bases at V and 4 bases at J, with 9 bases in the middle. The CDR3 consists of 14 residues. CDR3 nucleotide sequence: TGTGCCAGCAGCTTCGGGGGGGATAATGAAAAACTGTTTTTT. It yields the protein CASSFGGDNEKLFF.

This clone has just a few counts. The CDR3 DNA reads as TGTGCCAGCAGTTACCCGGACAGGGGCGCAAGGGGCATTCAGTACTTC. It is translated as CASSYPDRGARGIQYF. The chain joins TRBV28 to TRBJ2-4; TRBD1 matches at 9 bases. The CDR3 covers 16 residues. Germline V gene sequence: CDR1 MDHEN, CDR2 SYDVKM. V shed 4 bases, J shed 9 bases, and the junction held 13 bases outside the gene matches.

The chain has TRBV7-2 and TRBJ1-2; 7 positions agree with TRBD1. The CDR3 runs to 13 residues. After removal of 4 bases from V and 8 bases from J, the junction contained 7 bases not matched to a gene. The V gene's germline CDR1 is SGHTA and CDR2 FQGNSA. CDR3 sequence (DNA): TGTGCCAGCAGCTCTTCGACAGGGTCGGGCTACACCTTC. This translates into CASSSSTGSGYTF.

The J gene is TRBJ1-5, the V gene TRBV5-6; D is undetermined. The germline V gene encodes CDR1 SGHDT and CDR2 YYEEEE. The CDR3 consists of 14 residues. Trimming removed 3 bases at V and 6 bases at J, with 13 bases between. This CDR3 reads CASSSETEGQPQHF. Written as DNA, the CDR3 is TGTGCCAGCAGCTCAGAAACTGAGGGTCAGCCCCAGCATTTT.

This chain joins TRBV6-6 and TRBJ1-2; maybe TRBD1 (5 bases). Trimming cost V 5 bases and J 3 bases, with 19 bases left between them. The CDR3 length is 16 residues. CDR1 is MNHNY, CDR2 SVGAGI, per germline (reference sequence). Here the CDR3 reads CASSRRGVTEDYGYTF. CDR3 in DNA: TGTGCCAGCAGTCGACGGGGGGTGACCGAGGACTATGGCTACACCTTC.

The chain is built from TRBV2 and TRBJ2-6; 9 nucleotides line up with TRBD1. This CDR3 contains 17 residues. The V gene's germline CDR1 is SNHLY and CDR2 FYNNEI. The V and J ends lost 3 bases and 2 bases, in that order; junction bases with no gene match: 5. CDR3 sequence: CASSERQGVTGANVLTF. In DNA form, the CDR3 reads TGTGCCAGCAGTGAGAGACAGGGGGTTACTGGGGCCAACGTCCTGACTTTC.

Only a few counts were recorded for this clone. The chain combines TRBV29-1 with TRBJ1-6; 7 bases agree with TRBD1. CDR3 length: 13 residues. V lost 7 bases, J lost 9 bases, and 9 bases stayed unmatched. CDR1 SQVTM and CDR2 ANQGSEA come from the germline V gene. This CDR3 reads CSGSQGKGSPLHF. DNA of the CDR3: TGCAGCGGTTCACAGGGGAAAGGTTCACCCCTCCACTTT.

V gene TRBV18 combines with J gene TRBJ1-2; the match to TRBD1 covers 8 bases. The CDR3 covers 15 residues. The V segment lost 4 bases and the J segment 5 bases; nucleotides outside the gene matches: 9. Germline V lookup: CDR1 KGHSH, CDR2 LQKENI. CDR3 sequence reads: CASSLFDRGDYGYTF. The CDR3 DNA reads TGTGCCAGCTCACTCTTCGACAGGGGAGATTATGGCTACACCTTC.